The clone carrying this T cell receptor beta chain was found many times. Its antigen is not known. The study's findings and limits: In terms of TCR gene usage, tumor memory CD4+ T cells clustered together with blood and lymph node memory CD4+ cells, as well as with lymph node naive CD4+ cells. Tumor Treg TCRs overlapped most with tumor naive CD4+ cells.

Full-length variable regions came from constant-region reverse primers plus semi-nested Nested Universal Primer A PCR. TCRdb passed the 5' RACE reads through MiXCR, listing each CDR3 protein once. Of 35,000 to 50,000 distinct CDR3 sequences in the sample, approximately 30% were seen once. This clonotype was sampled from a female donor with breast cancer. The sequenced sample was tumor-infiltrating memory CD4+ T cells sorted from the breast tumor. Subset reported: memory CD4+ T cells, CD4+CD45RO+CD25-.

The CDR3 reads CASSQAGDSPLHF. DNA of the CDR3: TGCGCCAGCAGCCAAGCCGGGGATTCACCCCTCCACTTT. The chain combines TRBV4-1 with TRBJ1-6; D unclear. The V end was cut by 1 base, the J end by 8 bases, with 6 bases between. The germline V gene has CDR1 MGHRA and CDR2 YSYEKL. The CDR3 runs to 13 residues.